Below are 18 T cell receptor beta chains sequenced from a single sample in a study of blood T cell repertoires in COVID-19. Only in-frame clones appear in the TCRdb table, and some are missing; sequencing was by immunoSEQ multiplex PCR. The sample has roughly 200,000 clones, about 85% seen once; the top ten hold about 2.6%. The sequenced sample was PBMCs or T cells enriched from blood (not recorded which). The receptors were gathered from a woman in her twenties or thirties who had recovered from COVID-19.

The chain is built from TRBV4-2 and TRBJ1-1; 10 bases are shared with TRBD1. The CDR3 is made up of 15 amino acids. V dropped 3 bases and J dropped 1; count of bases not matched to a gene: 2. The germline CDR1 and CDR2 sequences are LGHNA and YNFKEQ. The CDR3 sequence is CASSHRDRGNTEAFF. The CDR3, as DNA: TGTGCCAGCAGCCACCGGGACAGGGGGAACACTGAAGCTTTCTTT.

The CDR3 DNA follows: TGCGCCAGCAGCCGGGACAGGGGGAACACTGAAGCTTTCTTT. It specifies CASSRDRGNTEAFF. J is TRBJ1-1 and V is TRBV4-1, with 10 bases identical to TRBD1. Germline CDR1 reads MGHRA; CDR2 reads YSYEKL. CDR3 length: 14 residues. Trimming took 4 bases from V and 1 from J; bases not matched to a gene: 0.

V usage is TRBV5-1 and J usage is TRBJ1-1, with TRBD1 matching over 8 bases. The CDR3 is 15 amino acids. The trim removed 4 bases at V and 0 bases at J, leaving 5 bases unmatched. Germline V gives CDR1 SGHRS, CDR2 YFSETQ. CDR3 nucleotides: TGCGCCAGCAGCAATGGACAGGGACTGAACACTGAAGCTTTCTTT. It translates to CASSNGQGLNTEAFF.

The chain couples TRBV11-2 to TRBJ1-3; 9 bases match TRBD1. Per germline, CDR1 SGHAT and CDR2 FQNNGV. The ends lost 5 bases at V and 0 bases at J; junction bases unmatched: 8. This CDR3 has 17 residues. The CDR3 loop reads CASSINRGPYSGNTIYF. The CDR3 DNA reads TGTGCCAGCAGCATCAACAGGGGGCCCTACTCTGGAAACACCATATATTTT. Based on the CDR3 plus reference TRBV11-2 and TRBJ1-3, the full variable domain is EAGVAQSPRYKIIEKRQSVAFWCNPISGHATLYWYQQILGQGPKLLIQFQNNGVVDDSQLPKDRFSAERLKGVDSTLKIQPAKLEDSAVYLCASSINRGPYSGNTIYFGEGSWLTVV.

V usage is TRBV12-5 and J usage is TRBJ2-5, with 7 nucleotides matching TRBD2. Germline CDR1 reads LGHNT; CDR2 reads FRNRAP. With 7 bases clipped from V and 1 base from J, the junction kept 9 bases outside the gene matches. CDR3 length: 15 residues. CDR3 in amino acids: CASVSGAGVQETQYF. The CDR3 DNA follows: TGTGCTAGTGTTTCTGGGGCGGGGGTCCAAGAGACCCAGTACTTC.

This clone has just one count. The V call is TRBV4-1, the J call TRBJ1-5; possibly TRBD1 for D (6 bases). The CDR3 is 16 residues long. Germline V CDR1 and CDR2: MGHRA, YSYEKL. V lost 4 bases and J lost 4, with 17 bases in between. The CDR3 nucleotides read TGCGCCAGCAGCCCTCGGCGGGGGGCAGGGAATCAGCCCCAGCATTTT. It encodes CASSPRRGAGNQPQHF.

V is TRBV12-3 or TRBV12-4 and J is TRBJ1-1; tentatively, D is TRBD1 (5 bases). CDR3 length: 12 residues. The germline V and J ends were trimmed by 3 bases and 6 bases, with 8 bases remaining between them. CDR3 nucleotides: TGTGCCAGCAGTTTTGCGGGGCCTGAAGCTTTCTTT. Protein product: CASSFAGPEAFF.

The chain recombines TRBV4-1 with TRBJ2-5, with TRBD2 matching 13 bases. The CDR3 runs 17 residues. The V gene's germline CDR1 is MGHRA and CDR2 YSYEKL. J was trimmed by 6 bases and V by 2 bases; bases with no gene match: 9. CDR3 loop: CASSQYRLAGGEKTQYF. DNA for the CDR3: TGCGCCAGCAGCCAATACCGACTAGCGGGGGGTGAAAAGACCCAGTACTTC.

The chain has TRBV7-2 and TRBJ2-1; the match to TRBD2 covers 9 bases. Germline V gives CDR1 SGHTA, CDR2 FQGNSA. J lost 5 bases, V lost 2 bases, and 4 bases had no gene match. CDR3 length: 15 amino acids. The CDR3 reads CASSLQLAGHNEQFF. CDR3 coding DNA: TGTGCCAGCAGCTTACAACTAGCGGGCCACAATGAGCAGTTCTTC.

V usage is TRBV6-5 and J usage is TRBJ1-6; D is perhaps TRBD1 (6 bases). Between the trimmed V and J ends, which lost 6 bases and 7 bases, there was a span of 10 bases. The CDR3 has 13 amino acids. Germline-derived CDR1 and CDR2 are MNHEY and SVGAGI. CDR3 DNA sequence: TGTGCCAGCAGGTCACAGGGAAATTCACCCCTCCACTTT. Translation gives CASRSQGNSPLHF.

V and J are TRBV12-5 and TRBJ2-1; 9 bases line up with TRBD1. The germline V gene encodes CDR1 LGHNT and CDR2 FRNRAP. This CDR3 comprises 17 residues. The trim removed 0 bases at V and 0 bases at J, leaving 3 bases unmatched. The CDR3 region has the DNA TGTGCTAGTGGTTTGGTACCGGGACAGGGCTCCTACAATGAGCAGTTCTTC. This encodes CASGLVPGQGSYNEQFF.

Only one count was recorded for this clone. The chain is built from TRBV5-1 and TRBJ1-2; a weak D match, TRBD1 (5 bases). The length of the CDR3 is 15 residues. V was pared by 0 bases and J by 1 base, with 10 bases between. Germline CDR1 SGHRS, CDR2 YFSETQ. The DNA of the CDR3 is TGCGCCAGCAGCTTGGAGACAGACTTTAACTATGGCTACACCTTC. It codes for CASSLETDFNYGYTF.

The chain joins TRBV5-4 to TRBJ2-1, with D perhaps matching TRBD2 (5 bases). V was clipped by 5 bases and J by 6 bases, with 15 bases between them. From germline, CDR1 is SGHNT and CDR2 YYREEE (reference sequence). This CDR3 comprises 14 residues. As DNA, the CDR3 is TGTGCCAGCAGTTTGTCCCTAGCTCTCAATGAGCAGTTCTTC. Its protein is CASSLSLALNEQFF.

V usage is TRBV16 and J usage is TRBJ1-3, with D unclear. CDR3 length equals 15 residues. Germline CDR1 KGHSY, CDR2 FQNENV. The V and J ends lost 1 base and 0 bases respectively, with 7 bases between them. This CDR3 reads CASSQWPGSGNTIYF. Here the CDR3 DNA reads TGTGCCAGCAGCCAATGGCCAGGCTCTGGAAACACCATATATTTT.

The chain combines TRBV12-3 or TRBV12-4 with TRBJ1-6; the D is unclear. V lost 7 bases, J lost 10 bases, and 11 bases lay in between. The CDR3 is made up of 12 amino acids. Written as DNA, the CDR3 is TGTGCCAGCACTAAATCCAGGTCACCCCTCCACTTT. Protein sequence: CASTKSRSPLHF.

The chain links TRBV13 to TRBJ1-3, with D possibly being TRBD1 (5 bases). V was clipped by 0 bases and J by 0 bases, with 12 bases between them. Germline loops: CDR1 PRHDT, CDR2 FYEKMQ (reference sequence). The CDR3 runs to 17 residues. Here the CDR3 DNA reads TGTGCCAGCAGCTTAGGGGGACTCTCGAGCTCTGGAAACACCATATATTTT. Amino acid sequence: CASSLGGLSSSGNTIYF.

In its sample, this clone was seen a few times. CDR3 protein: CASSLSTGLEGNTIYF. The CDR3 nucleotides read TGTGCCAGCAGCTTGAGCACAGGGCTGGAGGGAAACACCATATATTTT. The chain links TRBV7-6 to TRBJ1-3; possible D gene TRBD1, 6 bases. Trimming shortened V by 3 bases and J by 4 bases, and 16 bases separated the two germline ends. Germline V gene lookup returns CDR1 SGHVS and CDR2 FNYEAQ. This CDR3 contains 16 residues.

The chain joins TRBV9 to TRBJ2-5, with 12 bases that match TRBD2. This CDR3 contains 16 residues. V trimming: 3 bases; J trimming: 0 bases; junction bases outside the gene matches: 3. Per the germline V gene, CDR1 is SGDLS and CDR2 is YYNGEE. CDR3 DNA: TGTGCCAGCAGCGGGACTAGCGGGACCTACCAAGAGACCCAGTACTTC. Translated: CASSGTSGTYQETQYF.